Included here is one TCR beta chain sequence, with context. As yet, its antigen is unknown. Replicate PCRs for sorted subsets used approximately 190 ng DNA; this equaled about 30,000 T cell genomes. Assay: immunoSEQ multiplex PCR; the TCRdb copy retains only in-frame clones and omits some. The repertoire holds approximately 2.3 million clones, with approximately 95% as singletons. The study separated CD4+ cells into CD45RA+ naive and CD45RA-negative memory subsets. This entry comes from a study of shared clonotypes between healthy human individuals. About the study: The composition of the donors was two women and a few men aged 18 to 49.

Study-wide findings and caveats: Non-shared clonotypes had lower generation probabilities than clonotypes shared by all four sorted-subset donors.

Germline CDR1 is SQVTM and CDR2 is ANQGSEA. Trimming cost V 7 bases and J 0 bases, with 6 bases left between them. CDR3 length: 11 amino acids. The chain recombines TRBV29-1 with TRBJ1-1, with D unresolved. The TCR comes from a man aged 18 to 29 in good health. Some clones in this sample may be carry-over from other donors' samples. Sequencing was performed on naive CD4+ T cells from PBMCs. Subset meaning: CD45RA+ positively selected. The CDR3 DNA reads as TGCAGCGGGCAAGTGAACACTGAAGCTTTCTTT. Translated: CSGQVNTEAFF.